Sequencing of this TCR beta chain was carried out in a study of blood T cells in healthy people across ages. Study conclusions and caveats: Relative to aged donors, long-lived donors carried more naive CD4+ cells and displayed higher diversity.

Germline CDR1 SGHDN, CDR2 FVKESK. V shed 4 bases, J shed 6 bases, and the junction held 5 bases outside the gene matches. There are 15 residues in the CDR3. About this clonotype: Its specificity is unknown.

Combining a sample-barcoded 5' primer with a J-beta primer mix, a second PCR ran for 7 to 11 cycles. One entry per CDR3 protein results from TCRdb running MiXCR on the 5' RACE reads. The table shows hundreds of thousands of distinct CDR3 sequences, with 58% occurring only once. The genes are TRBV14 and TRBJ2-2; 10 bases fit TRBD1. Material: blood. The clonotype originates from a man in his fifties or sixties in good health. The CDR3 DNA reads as TGTGCCAGCAGCCTCGCGGGACAGGGGTCCGGGGAGCTGTTTTTT. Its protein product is CASSLAGQGSGELFF.